This T cell receptor beta chain was sequenced for a study of shared clonotypes between healthy human individuals (dated by TCRdb to the early 2020s). About the full investigation: A couple of women and three men aged 18 to 49 years were included in the cohort. Per donor, three plates each were used for CD4 naive and CD4 memory, two for CD8 naive, and one for CD8 memory. To estimate repertoire size and how much clonotype sharing occurs between individuals, the study deeply sequenced the blood TCR repertoires of five healthy adults. Libraries were prepared and TCR repertoires were sequenced by different laboratories using diverse techniques, in order to increase sequencing depth and limit assay-specific biases. Between about 0.9 and 10 billion PBMCs per donor were obtained by leukapheresis.

Overall study outcomes, separate from this receptor: Pairwise subsampling led to the expectation that sequencing depth would affect the degree of clonotype sharing among donors. Sampling was restricted to blood, and TCR repertoires in tissues likely differ from the TCR repertoires found in blood. Larger estimated clonotype richness was generally found for naive subsets than for memory subsets. Incomplete sequencing was indicated by rarefaction of sorted-subset datasets, despite the large sequencing depth. The small number of donors limited the genetic and exposure-history diversity represented. Clonotypes shared by all four sorted-subset donors showed higher generation probabilities than non-shared clonotypes. When several donors were compared, the shared fraction of clonotypes was 5% to 6.5% for naive CD4, around 4% for naive CD8, roughly 2.5% for memory CD4, and 0.4% for memory CD8.

On this clone itself: What antigen it recognizes has not been identified. No per-base quality is available; no much larger clone lies one base away. The identical CDR3 is also encoded by other nucleotide sequences in the sample.

TCR CDR3 regions were amplified from genomic DNA by multiplex PCR using the deep immunoSEQ assay. Extracted genomic DNA from each cell subset was spread evenly across all wells of several immunoSEQ 96-well plates, with each plate serving as a replicate. Each replicate PCR for sorted subsets received about 210 ng genomic DNA, equal to about 30,000 T cell genomes. Purified libraries were quantified with a Qubit 3.0 fluorometer, sized on a Bioanalyzer 2100, and re-quantified with the KAPA Library Quantification kit. Each immunoSEQ 96-well plate was sequenced on its own single-read 150-cycle Illumina NextSeq 550 flow cell. Per the source publication's procedure: The immunoSEQ output contained only junctional sequences without quality scores, so filtering could not match that applied to full-length reads. To assign V/J genes and CDR3, sequences were annotated using PyIR, a Python wrapper for IgBLAST v1.9, with IMGT germline references. Reads were removed for weak V/J assignments (E-value above 1e-6), missing CDR3, stop codons, out-of-frame junctions, or ambiguous translated residues. V3J clonotypes were defined as sequences sharing an identical inferred V gene, J gene, and CDR3 amino acid sequence. Percentage overlap between repertoires was calculated by dividing the number of shared unique clonotypes by the size of the smaller repertoire. Repertoire richness was assessed with RTK rarefaction, the Chao1 estimator, and Recon v2.1 estimates of unobserved clonotypes. Generation probabilities for all TCRbeta clonotypes obtained by the gDNA method from several donors were computed using OLGA. Imported from immuneACCESS, the table was reduced by TCRdb to in-frame sequences with V and J called. These copies leave out some clones; in studies compared against another copy, an unresolved V gene accounts for under half, and the cause of the remainder is not known. The V and J calls and clone size are taken from that table; D and trimming were inferred from the DNA. Present in this sample are around 2,000,000 clones, roughly 94% of which were seen just once. The ten largest account for 1.1% of the sample.

CD8 naive samples consisted of CD45RO-negative cells that were positively selected for CCR7, yielding a CD45RA+CCR7+ population without TemRA cells. Donors were healthy HIV-negative adults with no recently reported acute infections or vaccinations. All donors were Caucasian adults living in Nashville, Tennessee, USA. After blood collection by leukapheresis, PBMCs were isolated using Ficoll-Histopaque density gradient centrifugation and then cryopreserved in the vapor phase of liquid nitrogen. Analytical flow cytometry was used to check the purity and quantity of every magnetically sorted T cell population. Genomic DNA was isolated from every sorted fraction and measured by UV absorbance on a Nanodrop 2000c. The CDR3 contains 12 residues, cysteine and phenylalanine counted. The retained sequence is limited to the CDR3, 36 bases, with the frame set at the first base. The CDR1 and CDR2 encoded by the germline V gene (reference sequence) are GTSNPN and SVGIG. The junction shows trimming of 1 base on V and 2 bases on J, plus 5 bases between the germline ends.

The sequenced sample was naive CD8+ T cells sorted from blood. The sample's cell subset or site label is to be understood as: CD45RA+CCR7+. The chain is encoded by TRBV30 joined to TRBJ1-2, with no confident D gene call. The sequence derives from a man between 18 and 35 years old in good health. The CDR3 reads CAWSGPNYGYTF. The DNA reads as follows: TGTGCCTGGAGTGGACCCAACTATGGCTACACCTTC.